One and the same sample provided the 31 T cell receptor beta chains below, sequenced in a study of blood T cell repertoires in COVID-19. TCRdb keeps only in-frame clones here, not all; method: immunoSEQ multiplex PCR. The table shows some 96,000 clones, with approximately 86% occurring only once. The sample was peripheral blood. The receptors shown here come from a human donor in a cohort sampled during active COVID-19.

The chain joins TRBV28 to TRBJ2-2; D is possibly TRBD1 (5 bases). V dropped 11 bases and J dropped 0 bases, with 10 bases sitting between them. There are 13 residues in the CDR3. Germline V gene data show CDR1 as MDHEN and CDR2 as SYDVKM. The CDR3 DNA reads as TGTGCCGCAAGGGGCACGAACACCGGGGAGCTGTTTTTT. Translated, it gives CAARGTNTGELFF.

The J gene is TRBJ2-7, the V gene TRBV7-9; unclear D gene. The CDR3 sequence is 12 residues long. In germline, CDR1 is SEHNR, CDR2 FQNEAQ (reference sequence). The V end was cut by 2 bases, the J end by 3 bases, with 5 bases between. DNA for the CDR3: TGTGCCAGCAGCTTATACAGCTACGAGCAGTACTTC. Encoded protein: CASSLYSYEQYF. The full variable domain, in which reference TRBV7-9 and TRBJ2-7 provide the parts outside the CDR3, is DTGVSQNPRHKITKRGQNVTFRCDPISEHNRLYWYRQTLGQGPEFLTYFQNEAQLEKSRLLSDRFSAERPKGSFSTLEIQRTEQGDSAMYLCASSLYSYEQYFGPGTRLTVT.

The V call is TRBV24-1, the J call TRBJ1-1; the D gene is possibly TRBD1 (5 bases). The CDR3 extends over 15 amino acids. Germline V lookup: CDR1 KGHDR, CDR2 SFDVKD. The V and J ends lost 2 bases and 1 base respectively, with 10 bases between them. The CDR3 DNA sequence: TGTGCCACCAGTGATTCCCTCGGGGGGAACACTGAAGCTTTCTTT. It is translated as CATSDSLGGNTEAFF.

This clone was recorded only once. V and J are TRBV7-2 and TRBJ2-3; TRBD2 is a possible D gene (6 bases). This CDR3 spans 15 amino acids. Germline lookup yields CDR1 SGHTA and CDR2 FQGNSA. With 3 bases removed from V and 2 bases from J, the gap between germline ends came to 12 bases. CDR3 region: CASSLRGGDTDTQYF. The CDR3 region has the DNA TGTGCCAGCAGCTTGCGGGGCGGAGACACAGATACGCAGTATTTT.

The CDR3 bases are TGTGCCAGCCTGAGGGGAGGGGGCTACACCTTC. Translating gives CASLRGGGYTF. The genes are TRBV12-3 or TRBV12-4 and TRBJ1-2; D might be TRBD1 (5 bases). The ends were cut back, 8 bases at V and 8 bases at J, with 12 bases in the middle. This CDR3 spans 11 amino acids.

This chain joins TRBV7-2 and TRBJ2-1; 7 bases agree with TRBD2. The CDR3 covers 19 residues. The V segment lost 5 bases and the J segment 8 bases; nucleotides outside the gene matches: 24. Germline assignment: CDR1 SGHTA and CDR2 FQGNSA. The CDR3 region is CASSLTRRGLRRELDEQFF. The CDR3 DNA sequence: TGTGCCAGCAGCCTAACTCGGCGGGGCCTTAGGCGGGAGCTCGATGAGCAGTTCTTC.

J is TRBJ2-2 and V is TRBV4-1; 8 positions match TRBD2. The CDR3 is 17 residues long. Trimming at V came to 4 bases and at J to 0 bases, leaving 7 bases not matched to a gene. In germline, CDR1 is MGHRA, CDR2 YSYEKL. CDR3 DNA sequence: TGCGCCAGCAGCCTCGAGGAAGCGGGAGCGAACACCGGGGAGCTGTTTTTT. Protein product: CASSLEEAGANTGELFF.

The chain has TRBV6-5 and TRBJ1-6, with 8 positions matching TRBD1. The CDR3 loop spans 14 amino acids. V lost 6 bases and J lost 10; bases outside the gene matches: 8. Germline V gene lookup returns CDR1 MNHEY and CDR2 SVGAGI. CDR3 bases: TGTGCCAGCAGCCCGGACAGGGCAAGATCACCCCTCCACTTT. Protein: CASSPDRARSPLHF.

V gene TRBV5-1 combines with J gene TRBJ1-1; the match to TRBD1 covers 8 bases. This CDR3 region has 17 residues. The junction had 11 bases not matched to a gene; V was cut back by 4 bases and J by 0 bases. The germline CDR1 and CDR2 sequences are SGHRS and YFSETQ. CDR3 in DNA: TGCGCCAGCAGCCGACACCTGGACAGGGTGATGAACACTGAAGCTTTCTTT. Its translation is CASSRHLDRVMNTEAFF.

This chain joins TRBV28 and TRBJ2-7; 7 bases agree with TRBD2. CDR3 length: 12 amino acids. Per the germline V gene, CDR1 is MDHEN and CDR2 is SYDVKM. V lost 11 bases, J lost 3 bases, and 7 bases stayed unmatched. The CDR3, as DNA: TGTGCCTGTCGTCGGGGGGACTACGAGCAGTACTTC. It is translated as CACRRGDYEQYF.

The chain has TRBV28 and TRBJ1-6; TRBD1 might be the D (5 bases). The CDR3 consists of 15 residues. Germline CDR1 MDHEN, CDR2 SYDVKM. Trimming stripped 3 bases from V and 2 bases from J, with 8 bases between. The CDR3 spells CASSFREPYNSPLHF. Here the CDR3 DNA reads TGTGCCAGCAGTTTCAGGGAACCCTATAATTCACCCCTCCACTTT.

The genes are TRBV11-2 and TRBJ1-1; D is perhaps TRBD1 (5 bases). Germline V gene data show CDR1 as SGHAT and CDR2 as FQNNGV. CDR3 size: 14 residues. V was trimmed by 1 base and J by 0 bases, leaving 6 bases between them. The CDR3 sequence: CASSLVRVNTEAFF. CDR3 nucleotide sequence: TGTGCCAGCAGCTTAGTCAGGGTGAACACTGAAGCTTTCTTT.

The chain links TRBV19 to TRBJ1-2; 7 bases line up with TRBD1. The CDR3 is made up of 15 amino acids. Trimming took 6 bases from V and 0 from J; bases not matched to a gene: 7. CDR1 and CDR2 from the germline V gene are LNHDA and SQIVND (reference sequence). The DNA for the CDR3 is TGTGCCAGTAGCCTCCGACAGGGAGCTAACTATGGCTACACCTTC. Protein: CASSLRQGANYGYTF.

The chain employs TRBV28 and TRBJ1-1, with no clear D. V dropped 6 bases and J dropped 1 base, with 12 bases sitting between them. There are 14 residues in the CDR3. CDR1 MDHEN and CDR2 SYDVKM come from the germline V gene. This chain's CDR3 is CASRKRPANTEAFF. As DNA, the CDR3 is TGTGCCAGCAGAAAGAGGCCAGCGAACACTGAAGCTTTCTTT. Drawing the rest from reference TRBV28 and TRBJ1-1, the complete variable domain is DVKVTQSSRYLVKRTGEKVFLECVQDMDHENMFWYRQDPGLGLRLIYFSYDVKMKEKGDIPEGYSVSREKKERFSLILESASTNQTSMYLCASRKRPANTEAFFGQGTRLTVV.

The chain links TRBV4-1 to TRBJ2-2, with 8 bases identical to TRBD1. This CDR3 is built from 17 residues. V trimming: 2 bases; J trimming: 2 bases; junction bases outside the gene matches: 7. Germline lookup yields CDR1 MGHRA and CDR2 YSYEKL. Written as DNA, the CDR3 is TGCGCCAGCAGCCAACCCGGACAGGGAAAAAACACCGGGGAGCTGTTTTTT. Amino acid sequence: CASSQPGQGKNTGELFF.

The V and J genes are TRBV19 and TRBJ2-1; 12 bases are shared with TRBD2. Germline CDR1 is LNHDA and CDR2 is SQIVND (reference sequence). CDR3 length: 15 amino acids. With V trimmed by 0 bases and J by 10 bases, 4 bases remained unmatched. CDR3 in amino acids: CASSIELAGGREQFF. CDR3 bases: TGTGCCAGTAGTATAGAACTAGCGGGAGGTCGCGAGCAGTTCTTC.

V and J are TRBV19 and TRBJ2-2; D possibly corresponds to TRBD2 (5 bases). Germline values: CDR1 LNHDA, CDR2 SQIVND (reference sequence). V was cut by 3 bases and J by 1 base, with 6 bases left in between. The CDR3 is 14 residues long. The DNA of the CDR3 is TGTGCCAGTAGTATCGGGATGAACACCGGGGAGCTGTTTTTT. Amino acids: CASSIGMNTGELFF.

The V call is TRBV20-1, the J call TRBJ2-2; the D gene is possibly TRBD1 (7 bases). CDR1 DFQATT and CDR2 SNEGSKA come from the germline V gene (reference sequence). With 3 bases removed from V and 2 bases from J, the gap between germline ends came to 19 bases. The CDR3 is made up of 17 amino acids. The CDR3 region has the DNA TGCAGTGCTAGTAGCCAGGCAGGGGGAGGTAACACCGGGGAGCTGTTTTTT. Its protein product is CSASSQAGGGNTGELFF.

In DNA form, the CDR3 reads TGTGCCTGGAACGTAGGGGGACCCGGAAACACCATATATTTT. Its protein product is CAWNVGGPGNTIYF. V is TRBV30 and J is TRBJ1-3, with a tentative D call TRBD1 (6 bases). CDR1 GTSNPN and CDR2 SVGIG come from the germline V gene (reference sequence). CDR3 length: 14 amino acids. V shed 4 bases and J shed 4 bases, with 14 bases lying between them.

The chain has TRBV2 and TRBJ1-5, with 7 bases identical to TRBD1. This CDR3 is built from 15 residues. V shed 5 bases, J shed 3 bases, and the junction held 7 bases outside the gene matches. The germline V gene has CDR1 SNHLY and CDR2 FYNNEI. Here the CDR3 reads CASSQDRLANQPQHF. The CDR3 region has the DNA TGTGCCAGCAGTCAGGACAGGTTGGCCAATCAGCCCCAGCATTTT.

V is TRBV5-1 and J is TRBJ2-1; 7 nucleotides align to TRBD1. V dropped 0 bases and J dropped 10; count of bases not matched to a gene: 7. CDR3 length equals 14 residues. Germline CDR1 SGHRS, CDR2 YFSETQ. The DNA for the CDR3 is TGCGCCAGCAGCTTGGGCGGACAGGCGGGCGAGCAGTTCTTC. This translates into CASSLGGQAGEQFF.

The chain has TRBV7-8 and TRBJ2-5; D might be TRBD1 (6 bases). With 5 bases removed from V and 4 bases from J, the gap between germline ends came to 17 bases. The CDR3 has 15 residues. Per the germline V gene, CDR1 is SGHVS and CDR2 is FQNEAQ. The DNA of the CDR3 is TGTGCCAGCAGCCCCCTCGACAGGAAAGTAGAGACCCAGTACTTC. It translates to CASSPLDRKVETQYF.

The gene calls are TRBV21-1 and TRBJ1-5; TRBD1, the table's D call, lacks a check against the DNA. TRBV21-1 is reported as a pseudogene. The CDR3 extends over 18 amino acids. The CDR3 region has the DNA TGTGCCAGCAAAAATAAGGGGGACAAGGGGTTTTGGAATCAGCCCCAGCATTTT. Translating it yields CASKNKGDKGFWNQPQHF.

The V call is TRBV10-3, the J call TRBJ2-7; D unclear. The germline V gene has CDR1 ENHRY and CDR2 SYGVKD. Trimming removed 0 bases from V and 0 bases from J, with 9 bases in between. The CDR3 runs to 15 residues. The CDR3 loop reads CAISESEPGSYEQYF. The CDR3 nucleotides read TGTGCCATCAGTGAGTCCGAGCCGGGCTCCTACGAGCAGTACTTC.

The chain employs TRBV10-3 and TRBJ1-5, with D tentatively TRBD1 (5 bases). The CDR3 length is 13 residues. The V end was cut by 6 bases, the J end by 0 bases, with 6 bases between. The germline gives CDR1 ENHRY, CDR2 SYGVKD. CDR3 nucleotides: TGTGCCATCAGACAGGTTAGCAATCAGCCCCAGCATTTT. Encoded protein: CAIRQVSNQPQHF.

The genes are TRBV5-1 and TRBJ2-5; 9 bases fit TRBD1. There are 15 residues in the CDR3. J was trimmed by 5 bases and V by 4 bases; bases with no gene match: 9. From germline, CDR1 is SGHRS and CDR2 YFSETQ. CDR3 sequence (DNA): TGCGCCAGCAGCAACTTAGGACAGGGGTGGGAGACCCAGTACTTC. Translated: CASSNLGQGWETQYF.

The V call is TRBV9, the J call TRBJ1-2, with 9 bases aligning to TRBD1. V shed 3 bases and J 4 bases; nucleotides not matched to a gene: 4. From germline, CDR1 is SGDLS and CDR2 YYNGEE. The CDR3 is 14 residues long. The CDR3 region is CASSAGTGIYGYTF. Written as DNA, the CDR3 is TGTGCCAGCAGCGCCGGGACAGGGATCTATGGCTACACCTTC.

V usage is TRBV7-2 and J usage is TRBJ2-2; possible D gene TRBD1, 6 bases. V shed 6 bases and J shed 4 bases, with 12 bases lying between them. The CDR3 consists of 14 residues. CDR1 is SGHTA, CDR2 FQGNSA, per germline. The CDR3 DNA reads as TGTGCCAGCAGACAGGGTTTTGGCACCGGGGAGCTGTTTTTT. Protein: CASRQGFGTGELFF.

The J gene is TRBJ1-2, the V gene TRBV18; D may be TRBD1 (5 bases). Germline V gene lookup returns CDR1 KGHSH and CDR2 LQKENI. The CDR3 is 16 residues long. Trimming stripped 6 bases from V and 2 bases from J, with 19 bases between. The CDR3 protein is CASSPQFSRVNYGYTF. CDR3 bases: TGTGCCAGCTCCCCCCAGTTTTCCAGGGTGAACTATGGCTACACCTTC. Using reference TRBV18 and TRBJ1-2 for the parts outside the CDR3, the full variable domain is NAGVMQNPRHLVRRRGQEARLRCSPMKGHSHVYWYRQLPEEGLKFMVYLQKENIIDESGMPKERFSAEFPKEGPSILRIQQVVRGDSAAYFCASSPQFSRVNYGYTFGSGTRLTVV.

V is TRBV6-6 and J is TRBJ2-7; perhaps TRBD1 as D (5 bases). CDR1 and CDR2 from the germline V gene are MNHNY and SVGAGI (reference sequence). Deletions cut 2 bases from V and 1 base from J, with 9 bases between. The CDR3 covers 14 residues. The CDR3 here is CASSYDTGSYEQYF. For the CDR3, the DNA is TGTGCCAGCAGTTACGATACAGGTTCCTACGAGCAGTACTTC.

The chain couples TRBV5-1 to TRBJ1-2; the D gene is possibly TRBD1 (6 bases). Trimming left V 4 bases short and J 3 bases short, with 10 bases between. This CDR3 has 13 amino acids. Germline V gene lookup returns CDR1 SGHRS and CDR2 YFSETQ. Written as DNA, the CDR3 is TGCGCCAGCAGCGGGGGACAATACTATGGCTACACCTTC. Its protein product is CASSGGQYYGYTF.